These 16 T cell receptor beta chains were all obtained from the same sample, sequenced in a study of blood T cell repertoires in COVID-19. Measured with immunoSEQ multiplex PCR; TCRdb has only the in-frame clones, and not every one. The data contain hundreds of thousands of clones, 70% to 90% of them singletons. Specimen: PBMCs or T cells enriched from blood (not recorded which). The receptors here all came from a woman in her forties with acute COVID-19.

The genes are TRBV30 and TRBJ1-3, with D hard to call. V dropped 2 bases and J dropped 3 bases, with 11 bases sitting between them. CDR1 is GTSNPN and CDR2 is SVGIG in the germline V gene (reference sequence). The CDR3 totals 14 residues. CDR3 sequence (DNA): TGTGCCTGGAGTACGGGGAGGGATGGAAACACCATATATTTT. It yields the protein CAWSTGRDGNTIYF. Combining the CDR3 with reference TRBV30 and TRBJ1-3 gives the whole variable domain SQTIHQWPATLVQPVGSPLSLECTVEGTSNPNLYWYRQAAGRGLQLLFYSVGIGQISSEVPQNLSASRPQDRQFILSSKKLLLSDSGFYLCAWSTGRDGNTIYFGEGSWLTVV.

The table lists this clone with a few counts. The V gene is TRBV28, the J gene TRBJ1-1; TRBD1 is a possible D gene (6 bases). CDR1 and CDR2 from the germline V gene are MDHEN and SYDVKM. The CDR3 spans 12 residues. Trimming took 5 bases from V and 4 from J, leaving 8 bases between them. The chain's CDR3 is CASSRGGTEAFF. The CDR3 region has the DNA TGTGCCAGCAGTAGGGGGGGCACTGAAGCTTTCTTT. The whole variable domain, filled in from reference TRBV28 and TRBJ1-1, reads DVKVTQSSRYLVKRTGEKVFLECVQDMDHENMFWYRQDPGLGLRLIYFSYDVKMKEKGDIPEGYSVSREKKERFSLILESASTNQTSMYLCASSRGGTEAFFGQGTRLTVV.

V and J are TRBV4-1 and TRBJ1-5, with D perhaps TRBD1 (5 bases). Trimming removed 0 bases from V and 3 bases from J, with 12 bases in between. CDR3 length: 16 amino acids. Germline CDR1 reads MGHRA; CDR2 reads YSYEKL. For the CDR3, the DNA is TGCGCCAGCAGCCAAGATCAGGGACTGAACAATCAGCCCCAGCATTTT. Protein sequence: CASSQDQGLNNQPQHF.

On this clone: This same CDR3 is encoded by further DNA sequences in the sample. The genes are TRBV11-2 and TRBJ2-1; 13 bases fit TRBD2. V shed 4 bases and J 6 bases; nucleotides not matched to a gene: 6. CDR3 size: 16 residues. Per germline, CDR1 SGHAT and CDR2 FQNNGV. The CDR3 DNA sequence: TGTGCCAGCAGCTCTTGGACTAGCGGGAGCGGCAATGAGCAGTTCTTC. Residues: CASSSWTSGSGNEQFF.

V usage is TRBV28 and J usage is TRBJ1-2; tentative D call: TRBD1 (6 bases). Germline CDR1 is MDHEN and CDR2 is SYDVKM. Trimming took 6 bases from V and 1 from J, leaving 15 bases between them. CDR3 length: 15 residues. Here the CDR3 DNA reads TGTGCCAGCAGGGGGCCGGGACACATTAACTATGGCTACACCTTC. Encoded protein: CASRGPGHINYGYTF.

This sequence joins TRBV4-3 and TRBJ2-1; a weak D match, TRBD1 (7 bases). The V end was cut by 3 bases, the J end by 4 bases, with 13 bases between. Germline V gene lookup returns CDR1 LGHNA and CDR2 YSLEER. This CDR3 contains 15 residues. CDR3 DNA: TGCGCCAGCAGCCAGGAGGGGGCTGCATACAATGAGCAGTTCTTC. Translating gives CASSQEGAAYNEQFF.

The chain couples TRBV24-1 to TRBJ2-7; 10 nucleotides match TRBD1. Looked up from germline, CDR1 is KGHDR and CDR2 is SFDVKD. The CDR3 has 14 residues. The J segment lost 5 bases and the V segment lost 9 bases, leaving 9 bases of the junction unmatched. Here the CDR3 reads CATSPGTGEDEQYF. Written as DNA, the CDR3 is TGTGCCACCTCCCCCGGGACAGGGGAAGACGAGCAGTACTTC.

The rearrangement joins TRBV18 to TRBJ2-1, with 8 nucleotides matching TRBD1. Germline-derived CDR1 and CDR2 are KGHSH and LQKENI. The CDR3 length is 13 residues. The V segment lost 3 bases and the J segment 8 bases; nucleotides outside the gene matches: 3. In DNA form, the CDR3 reads TGTGCCAGCTCACCGGACAGGGCGGATGAGCAGTTCTTC. It specifies CASSPDRADEQFF.

The chain employs TRBV27 and TRBJ2-7, with 7 bases lining up with TRBD1. The CDR3 has 15 residues. The junction had 10 bases not matched to a gene; V was cut back by 4 bases and J by 4 bases. Germline assignment: CDR1 MNHEY and CDR2 SMNVEV (reference sequence). The CDR3 DNA sequence: TGTGCCAGCAGTTCTACCTCCAGGGGGTGGTACGAGCAGTACTTC. Translated: CASSSTSRGWYEQYF.

The chain combines TRBV19 with TRBJ2-1, with a possible D match to TRBD2 (7 bases). The germline CDR1 and CDR2 sequences are LNHDA and SQIVND (reference sequence). Trimming left V 5 bases short and J 8 bases short, with 19 bases between. This CDR3 has 15 residues. The CDR3 DNA sequence: TGTGCCAGTAGTGGGACATGGACTAGTAGGGATGAGCAGTTCTTC. It translates to CASSGTWTSRDEQFF.

J is TRBJ2-2 and V is TRBV10-3; TRBD2 aligns across 10 bases. The CDR3 length is 14 residues. With 4 bases clipped from V and 7 bases from J, the junction kept 3 bases outside the gene matches. Germline CDR1 reads ENHRY; CDR2 reads SYGVKD. The CDR3 DNA reads TGTGCCATCAGTGGGCTAGCGGGAGACGGGGAGCTGTTTTTT. It codes for CAISGLAGDGELFF.

The chain combines TRBV3-1 (or the pseudogene TRBV3-2) with TRBJ1-3; 8 positions agree with TRBD1. The CDR3 consists of 18 residues. Trimming cost V 5 bases and J 4 bases; bases outside gene matches: 16. Germline V lookup: CDR1 LGHDT, CDR2 YNNKEL (reference sequence). CDR3 in DNA: TGTGCCAGCAGCGCAACCGGGACAGGCCTTTTCGCCGGAAACACCATATATTTT. Translation: CASSATGTGLFAGNTIYF.

The CDR3 sequence: CASSLLASQETQYF. CDR3 DNA: TGTGCCAGTAGTCTTCTAGCGTCTCAAGAGACCCAGTACTTC. This sequence joins TRBV19 and TRBJ2-5, with D perhaps matching TRBD2 (6 bases). Germline loops: CDR1 LNHDA, CDR2 SQIVND (reference sequence). The CDR3 length is 14 residues. V was pared by 5 bases and J by 2 bases, with 12 bases between. The full variable domain, in which reference TRBV19 and TRBJ2-5 provide the parts outside the CDR3, is DGGITQSPKYLFRKEGQNVTLSCEQNLNHDAMYWYRQDPGQGLRLIYYSQIVNDFQKGDIAEGYSVSREKKESFPLTVTSAQKNPTAFYLCASSLLASQETQYFGPGTRLLVL.

The chain is built from TRBV27 and TRBJ1-2, with TRBD1 matching 7 bases. The CDR3 runs to 15 residues. The germline V gene has CDR1 MNHEY and CDR2 SMNVEV (reference sequence). V lost 2 bases and J lost 2; bases outside the gene matches: 5. In DNA, the CDR3 is TGTGCCAGCAGTTTAATGACAGGGCTGAACTATGGCTACACCTTC. Translated: CASSLMTGLNYGYTF.

V is TRBV24-1 and J is TRBJ1-2; weak D call: TRBD1 (6 bases). Germline V gene data show CDR1 as KGHDR and CDR2 as SFDVKD. The CDR3 contains 15 residues. The V end lost 4 bases, the J end lost 4 bases, and 15 bases lay between the germline ends. CDR3 sequence reads: CATSDSQGPLYGYTF. CDR3 DNA: TGTGCCACCAGTGACTCCCAGGGGCCCCTCTATGGCTACACCTTC.

The chain is built from TRBV28 and TRBJ1-4, with D possibly being TRBD1 (6 bases). The CDR3 contains 13 residues. V lost 7 bases, J lost 8 bases, and 14 bases lay in between. The germline gives CDR1 MDHEN, CDR2 SYDVKM. The CDR3 DNA reads as TGTGCCAGCACTCCACAGGGTGGGGAAAAACTGTTTTTT. It specifies CASTPQGGEKLFF.